This T cell receptor beta chain came from a study of Graves' ophthalmopathy and Graves' hyperthyroidism (dated by TCRdb to the late 2010s). Broadly, across the study: Peripheral blood was collected before any treatment was given, at the time of initial diagnosis. In a handful of hyperthyroidism patients, the T-cell repertoire of thyroid tissue was compared with the T-cell repertoire of blood. In total, some 130 blood samples were TCR-sequenced: 40 to 45 ophthalmopathy, under 80 hyperthyroidism and about 17 hyperthyroidism-to-ophthalmopathy patients. An independent validation cohort was composed of 18 hyperthyroidism patients and around 16 patients who later progressed from hyperthyroidism to ophthalmopathy. To explore V-J signatures that separate ophthalmopathy from hyperthyroidism, a discovery set of approximately 100 patients was enrolled, consisting of approximately 44 with ophthalmopathy and approximately 57 with stable hyperthyroidism. TCR beta repertoire signatures were used to distinguish Graves' ophthalmopathy from Graves' hyperthyroidism and to predict progression to ophthalmopathy. Once sampling was done, hyperthyroidism patients were given methimazole at a starting dose of 30 mg daily, while ophthalmopathy patients were given high-dose intravenous methylprednisolone. The research as a whole found: Sample size was not statistically predetermined, and group allocation was not concealed from the investigators. The 13-signature model separated ophthalmopathy from stable hyperthyroidism with approximately 90% sensitivity and about 81% specificity in cross-validation, and 80%/75% in the test set. In validation, the model predicted ophthalmopathy progression with 55% to 71% sensitivity and about 73% specificity; some 13 predicted patients were CT-confirmed with GO in a median of approximately 6.2 months. Among expanded thyroid clonotypes with frequency above 0.001, most also showed up in blood, which suggests that blood repertoires may reflect the thyroid immune response.

Notes on this clonotype: Its binding antigen is unknown. A much larger clone differs from this one at a single base, so this may be a read error. This is likely a read error, given that the CDR3 carries no conserved phenylalanine or tryptophan at its end.

TCR beta CDR3 regions were amplified from RNA transcripts for repertoire sequencing. The first round was an RT-PCR using HTBI primers with the Qiagen OneStep RT-PCR kit, and this first round was followed by a second-round multiplex PCR, then size selection and purification. Sequencing of the libraries was carried out on an Illumina HiSeq2000 in paired-end mode with 100 bp reads. The study's own analysis went as follows. Reads were processed with SOAPnuke, discarding reads with adapters, uncalled bases, mean Phred below 15, or no exact constant-primer or identifier match. High-quality paired reads were merged with COPE v1.2.5. Each unique nucleotide sequence was defined as a clonotype, and clonotypes were aligned to IMGT TRB V, D and J references with MiTCR v1.1. Analysis was restricted to V-J combinations with a frequency above 0.0001, which covered roughly 99% of repertoires. For each V-J combination, a TCR clonal expansion and chaos score was defined as the ratio of F50 clonal expansion to chaos observed in the TCRdist matrix. Features were reduced by Welch's t-statistics and random forest to approximately 13 V-J combinations, which fed a naive Bayes classifier. Thyroid-blood repertoire similarity was quantified with the Morisita-Horn index. TCRdb reanalyzed the raw reads on its own, using fastp at Q25 for trimming and MiXCR for clone calling, and kept in-frame beta chains. Rows merge per CDR3 protein into single entries with the most common DNA and genes. What appears here as the V and J calls and clone size reflects TCRdb's work, not the paper's. The sample table lists hundreds of thousands of distinct CDR3 sequences, roughly 40% of them with a count of one. Of the sample, 44% falls within the top ten clones.

The ophthalmopathy patients had moderately to severely active disease, with a Clinical Activity Score of 3 or higher, a NOSPECS grade of 4 or higher, and a disease duration of less than 3 months. Anyone with other autoimmune diseases, uncontrolled infections, pregnancy or lactation was excluded from the study. Clinical symptoms, serum thyroxine, TRAb, thyroid ultrasound and orbital computed tomography were used for diagnosis. Ficoll-Paque density gradient centrifugation was used to isolate PBMCs from 10 ml of fresh peripheral blood. Total RNA was extracted using Trizol reagent, and RNA quality was checked on an Agilent 2100 Bioanalyzer. V gives up 8 bases and J gives up 6 bases, and the segment between their germline ends measures 19 bases. The CDR3 has 14 residues if both end residues are counted. Only CDR3 DNA is held: 42 bases, read in frame from base 1.

The chain joins TRBV12-3 or TRBV12-4 to TRBJ1-2; 5 matching bases give a weak D call of TRBD1. The sequenced sample consisted of peripheral blood. The clonotype originates from an adult man with Graves' ophthalmopathy. The bases read TGTGCCAGCGGCGTGGCGGGGGTAAACGATGGCTACACCCTC. It translates to CASGVAGVNDGYTL.